Sequencing of this T cell receptor beta chain was carried out in a study of shared clonotypes between healthy human individuals. Study overall: Donor composition was a couple of women and three men, aged 18 to 49.

The ends lost 2 bases at V and 7 bases at J; junction bases unmatched: 5. CDR3 length: 15 amino acids. Germline V gene lookup returns CDR1 KGHSH and CDR2 LQKENI. Worth noting for this clone: Its antigen is not known.

Authors' data handling: Filtering differed since immunoSEQ provided only junctions, with no quality scores. TCRdb keeps only in-frame clones here, not all; method: immunoSEQ multiplex PCR. Clone size and the V and J calls come from that table; the DNA yielded D and trimming. Of 600,000 to 750,000 clones listed, around 70% were seen once; the top ten hold 1.8%. Study-level results: Among a handful of donors, about 5% of naive CD4 clonotypes were found in common. Generation of non-shared clonotypes was less probable than generation of clonotypes shared by all four donors.

The sequence was obtained from a woman in her thirties in good health. The chain combines TRBV18 with TRBJ1-4, with 9 bases lining up with TRBD1. The sequenced sample consisted of memory CD4+ T cells sorted from blood. Subset in this sample: CD45RA-negative fraction. This chain's CDR3 is CASSPGTGRGEKLFF. The CDR3 region has the DNA TGTGCCAGCTCACCAGGGACAGGGAGAGGTGAAAAACTGTTTTTT.